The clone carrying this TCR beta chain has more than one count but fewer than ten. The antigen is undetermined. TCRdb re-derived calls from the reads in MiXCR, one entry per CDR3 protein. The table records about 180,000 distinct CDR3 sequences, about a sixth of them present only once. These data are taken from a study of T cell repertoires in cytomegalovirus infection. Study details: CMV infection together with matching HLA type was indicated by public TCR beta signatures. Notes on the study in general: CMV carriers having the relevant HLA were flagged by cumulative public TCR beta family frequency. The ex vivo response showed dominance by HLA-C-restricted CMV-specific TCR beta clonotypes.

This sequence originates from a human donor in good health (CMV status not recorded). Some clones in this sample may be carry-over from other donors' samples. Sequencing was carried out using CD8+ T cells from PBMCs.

Here the CDR3 reads CASSLRRQGRINSPLHF. The CDR3 DNA sequence: TGTGCCAGCAGCTTACGTCGGCAGGGGAGAATTAATTCACCCCTCCACTTT. This chain links TRBV7-2 with TRBJ1-6; D is possibly TRBD1 (6 bases). The CDR3 runs to 17 residues. In germline, CDR1 is SGHTA, CDR2 FQGNSA. Trimming left V 2 bases short and J 6 bases short, with 17 bases between.